This TCR beta chain originates from a study of shared clonotypes between healthy human individuals. CD45RO-negative, CCR7-positively selected cells formed the naive CD8 fraction, excluding terminally differentiated effector memory CD45RA+ cells. Every donor, a Caucasian adult, lived in Nashville, Tennessee. V was clipped by 7 bases and J by 2 bases; unmatched bases: 8. The CDR3 is 14 residues long. The V gene's germline CDR1 is LNHDA and CDR2 SQIVND (reference sequence). Some clones are missing from TCRdb's copy, which holds only in-frame ones; the method was immunoSEQ multiplex PCR. Among roughly 2 million clones, roughly 94% were seen once, and the ten largest hold 0.9% to 1.3%.

The chain employs TRBV19 and TRBJ2-7; 7 bases agree with TRBD2. Input material: naive CD8+ T cells sorted from blood. The receptor's source is a man younger than 35 in good health. The CDR3: CASKITSVTYEQYF. CDR3 in DNA: TGTGCCAGTAAAATCACTAGCGTCACCTACGAGCAGTACTTC.